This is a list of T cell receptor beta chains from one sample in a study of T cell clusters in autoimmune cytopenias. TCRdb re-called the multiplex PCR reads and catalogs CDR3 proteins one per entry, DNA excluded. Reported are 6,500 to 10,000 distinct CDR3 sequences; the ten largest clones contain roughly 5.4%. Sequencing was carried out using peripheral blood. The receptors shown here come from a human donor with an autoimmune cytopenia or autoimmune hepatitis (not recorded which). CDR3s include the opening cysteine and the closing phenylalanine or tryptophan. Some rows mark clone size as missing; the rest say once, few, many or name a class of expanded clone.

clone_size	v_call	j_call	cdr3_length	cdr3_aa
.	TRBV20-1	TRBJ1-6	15	CSAIRGRLFNSPLHF
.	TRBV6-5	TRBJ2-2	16	CASSYPSGRAYRGAVF
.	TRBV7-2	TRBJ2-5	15	CASSLAGLSQETQYF
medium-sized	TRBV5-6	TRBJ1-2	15	CASSLGDRFRIGYTF
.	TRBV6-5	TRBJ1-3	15	CASSRGLSSGNTIYF
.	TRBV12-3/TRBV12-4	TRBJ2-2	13	CASTRGQTGELFF
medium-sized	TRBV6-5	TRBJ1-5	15	CASSQGTFSNQPQHF
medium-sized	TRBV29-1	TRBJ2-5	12	CSVGRPPETQYF
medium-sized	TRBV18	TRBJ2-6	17	CASSPQAGSSGANVLTF
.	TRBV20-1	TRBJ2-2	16	CSARPLTVGNTGELFF
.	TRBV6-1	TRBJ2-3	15	CATSRGLSLTDTQYF
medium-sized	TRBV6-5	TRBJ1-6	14	CASRMAGTIPPLHF
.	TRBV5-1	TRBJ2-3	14	CASSGTSSTDTQYF
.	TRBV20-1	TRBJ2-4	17	CSAEEVWGSGSKNIQYF
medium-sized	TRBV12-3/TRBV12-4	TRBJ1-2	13	CASSDTGGYGYTF
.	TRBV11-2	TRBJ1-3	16	CASSPTRGLGGNTIYF
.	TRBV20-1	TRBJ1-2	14	CSASRRESNYGYTF
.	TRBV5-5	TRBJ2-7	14	CASSLRRGSYEQYF
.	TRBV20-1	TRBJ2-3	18	CSARSTGLAGGPTDTQYF
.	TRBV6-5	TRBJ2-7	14	CASSYGTGPNEQYF
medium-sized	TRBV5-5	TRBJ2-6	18	CASSLSGVYSSGANVLTF
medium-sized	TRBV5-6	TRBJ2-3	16	CASSLRSGPGTDTQYF
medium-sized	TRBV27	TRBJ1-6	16	CASSGRGTGPNSPLHF
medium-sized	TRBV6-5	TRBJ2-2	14	CASSPPGNTGELFF
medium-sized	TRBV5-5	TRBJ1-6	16	CASSKRQASYNSPLHF
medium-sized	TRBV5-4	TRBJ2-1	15	CASSRPGQGYNEQFF
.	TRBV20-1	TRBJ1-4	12	CSALGPNEKLFF
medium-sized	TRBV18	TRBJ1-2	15	CASSPLGQGDYGYTF
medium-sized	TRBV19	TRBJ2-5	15	CASSGSRGRSETQYF
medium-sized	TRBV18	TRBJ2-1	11	CASSGYPLQFF
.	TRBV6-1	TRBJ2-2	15	CASKAGGPNTGELFF
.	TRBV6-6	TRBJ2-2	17	CASRPDVGQGGAGELFF